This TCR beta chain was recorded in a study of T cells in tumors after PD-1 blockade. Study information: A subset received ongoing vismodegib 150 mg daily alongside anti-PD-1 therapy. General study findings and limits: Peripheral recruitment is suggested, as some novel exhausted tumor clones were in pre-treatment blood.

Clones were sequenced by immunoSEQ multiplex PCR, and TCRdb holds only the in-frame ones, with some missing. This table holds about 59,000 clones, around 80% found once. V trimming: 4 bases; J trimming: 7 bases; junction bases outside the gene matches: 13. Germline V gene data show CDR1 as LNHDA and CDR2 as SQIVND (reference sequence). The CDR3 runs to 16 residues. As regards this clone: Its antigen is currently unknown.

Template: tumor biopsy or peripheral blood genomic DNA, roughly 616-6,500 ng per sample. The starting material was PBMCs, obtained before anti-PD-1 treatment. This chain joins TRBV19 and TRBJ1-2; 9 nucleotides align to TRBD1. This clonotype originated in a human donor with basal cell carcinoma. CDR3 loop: CASSTRTLDRGSGYTF. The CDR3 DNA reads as TGTGCCAGTAGTACCAGAACGCTGGACAGGGGAAGTGGCTACACCTTC.